These 2 T cell receptor beta chains were sequenced from one sample in a study of ipilimumab plus nivolumab after autologous stem cell transplantation. Measured with immunoSEQ multiplex PCR; TCRdb has only the in-frame clones, and not every one. The sample has tens of thousands of clones; nearly 85% are singletons. The input for sequencing was PBMCs, taken in a trial of ipilimumab plus nivolumab as post-transplant consolidation. These receptors were obtained from a male donor with diffuse large B-cell lymphoma.

V gene TRBV7-2 combines with J gene TRBJ1-5; D uncertain. CDR3 length: 15 residues. Germline loops: CDR1 SGHTA, CDR2 FQGNSA. Trimming cost V 5 bases and J 7 bases, with 18 bases left between them. The CDR3 is CASSPGWGEGQPQHF. The CDR3, as DNA: TGTGCCAGCAGCCCTGGATGGGGAGAGGGACAGCCCCAGCATTTT.

The chain uses TRBV27 and TRBJ2-7, with D possibly matching TRBD2 (6 bases). This CDR3 is 14 amino acids long. From germline, CDR1 is MNHEY and CDR2 SMNVEV (reference sequence). Trimming shortened V by 1 base and J by 6 bases, and 13 bases separated the two germline ends. The CDR3 sequence is CASSLWEARSEQYF. The CDR3 bases are TGTGCCAGCAGTTTATGGGAGGCCAGGAGCGAGCAGTACTTC.